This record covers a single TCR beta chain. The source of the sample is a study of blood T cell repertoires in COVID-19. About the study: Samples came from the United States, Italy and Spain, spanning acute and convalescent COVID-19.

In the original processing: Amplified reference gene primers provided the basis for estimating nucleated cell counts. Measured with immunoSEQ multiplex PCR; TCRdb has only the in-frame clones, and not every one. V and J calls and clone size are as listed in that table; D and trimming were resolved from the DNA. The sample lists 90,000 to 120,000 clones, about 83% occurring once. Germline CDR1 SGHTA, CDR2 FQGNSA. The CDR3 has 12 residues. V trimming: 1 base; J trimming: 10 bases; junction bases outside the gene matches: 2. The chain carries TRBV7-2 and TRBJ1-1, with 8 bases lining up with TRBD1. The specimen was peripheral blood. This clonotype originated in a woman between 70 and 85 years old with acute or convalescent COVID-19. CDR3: CASSLDTGGAFF. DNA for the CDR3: TGTGCCAGCAGCTTAGATACAGGGGGAGCTTTCTTT. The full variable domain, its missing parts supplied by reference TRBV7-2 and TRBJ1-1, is GAGVSQSPSNKVTEKGKDVELRCDPISGHTALYWYRQSLGQGLEFLIYFQGNSAPDKSGLPSDRFSAERTGGSVSTLTIQRTQQEDSAVYLCASSLDTGGAFFGQGTRLTVV.